Below, 3 T cell receptor beta chains from the same sample are listed, as sequenced in a study of T cells after yellow fever vaccination. TCRdb reprocessed the 5' RACE reads via MiXCR and lists one record per CDR3 protein. The table records about 69,000 distinct CDR3 sequences, 5.5% to 7.5% of them present only once. Sequenced here: CD4+ T cells sorted from PBMCs, sampled around 14 days after the first yellow fever vaccination. Every receptor here comes from a man between 18 and 35 years old who received the YFV17D yellow fever vaccine.

This clonotype was seen at least ten times. The genes are TRBV12-3 or TRBV12-4 and TRBJ1-4; the match to TRBD1 covers 9 bases. The V segment lost 5 bases and the J segment 7 bases; nucleotides outside the gene matches: 8. The CDR3 contains 15 residues. CDR3 region: CASSHGTGKGEKLFF. The CDR3 bases are TGTGCCAGCAGTCACGGGACAGGGAAGGGTGAAAAACTGTTTTTT.

This clonotype was counted ten times or more. This sequence joins TRBV20-1 and TRBJ1-1; D not certain. The germline CDR1 and CDR2 sequences are DFQATT and SNEGSKA (reference sequence). Trimming took 5 bases from V and 5 from J, leaving 6 bases between them. This CDR3 is built from 10 residues. The CDR3 region is CSAPETEAFF. The CDR3 coding sequence is TGCAGTGCTCCGGAGACTGAAGCTTTCTTT.

This clonotype was seen at least ten times. The genes are TRBV12-5 and TRBJ2-3, with a possible D match to TRBD1 (6 bases). Per the germline V gene, CDR1 is LGHNT and CDR2 is FRNRAP. CDR3 length: 14 residues. Trimming cost V 4 bases and J 2 bases, with 10 bases left between them. CDR3 in DNA: TGTGCTAGTGGTTCACAGGGTATCACAGATACGCAGTATTTT. Its translation is CASGSQGITDTQYF.